This record concerns one TCR beta chain sequence. The specificity of this receptor is unknown. No clone much larger than this one lies a single base away; base qualities are absent. This specimen belongs to a study of control samples from healthy donors and cancer patients (dated by TCRdb to the early 2020s). The library was prepared using the immunoSEQ multiplex PCR assay. TCRdb retrieved this table from immuneACCESS and kept in-frame rearrangements only. Not all clones are present; in checked studies, unresolved V genes account for under half, and no reason is known for the remainder. The sample table contains around 55,000 clones; only one count was recorded for about 96% of them. The top ten hold 0.85% to 1.4% of the sample. Reading from cysteine to phenylalanine, the CDR3 counts 14 amino acids. Left in the record is the CDR3 DNA by itself, 42 bases read in frame from the first base. V and J lose 4 bases and 5 bases, and a span of 14 bases separates them. CDR1 and CDR2, per the germline V gene, are MNHEY and SVGAGI.

The sequence derives from a woman between 18 and 30 years old in good health. The sequencing input was blood. Recombination connected TRBV6-5 to TRBJ1-2; no D gene is confidently identified. The DNA sequence reads TGTGCCAGCAGTTTCAGAGAGGGATCGTATGGCTACACCTTC. Translated, this is CASSFREGSYGYTF.